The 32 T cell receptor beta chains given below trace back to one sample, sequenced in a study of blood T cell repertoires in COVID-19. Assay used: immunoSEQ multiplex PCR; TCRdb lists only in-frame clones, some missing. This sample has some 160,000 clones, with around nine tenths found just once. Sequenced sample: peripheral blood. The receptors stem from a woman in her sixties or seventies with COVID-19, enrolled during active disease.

CDR3 amino acids: CASSGTGMNTEAFF. DNA of the CDR3: TGTGCCAGCAGTGGGACAGGGATGAACACTGAAGCTTTCTTT. The genes are TRBV2 and TRBJ1-1; 8 bases are shared with TRBD1. The germline CDR1 and CDR2 sequences are SNHLY and FYNNEI. The J segment lost 0 bases and the V segment lost 4 bases, leaving 1 base of the junction unmatched. The CDR3 has 14 amino acids. Based on the CDR3 plus reference TRBV2 and TRBJ1-1, the full variable domain is EPEVTQTPSHQVTQMGQEVILRCVPISNHLYFYWYRQILGQKVEFLVSFYNNEISEKSEIFDDQFSVERPDGSNFTLKIRSTKLEDSAMYFCASSGTGMNTEAFFGQGTRLTVV.

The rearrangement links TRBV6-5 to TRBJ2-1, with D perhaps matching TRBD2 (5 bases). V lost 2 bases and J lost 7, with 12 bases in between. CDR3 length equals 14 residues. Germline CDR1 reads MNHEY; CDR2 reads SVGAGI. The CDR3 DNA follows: TGTGCCAGCAGTTACCGGACGGCGGGTAATGAGCAGTTCTTC. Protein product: CASSYRTAGNEQFF.

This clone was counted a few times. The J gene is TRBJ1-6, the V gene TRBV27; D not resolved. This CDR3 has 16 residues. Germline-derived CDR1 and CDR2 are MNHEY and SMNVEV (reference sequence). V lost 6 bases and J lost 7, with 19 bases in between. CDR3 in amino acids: CASSPVRGLINSPLHF. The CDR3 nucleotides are TGTGCCAGCAGCCCAGTCAGAGGTTTAATCAATTCACCCCTCCACTTT.

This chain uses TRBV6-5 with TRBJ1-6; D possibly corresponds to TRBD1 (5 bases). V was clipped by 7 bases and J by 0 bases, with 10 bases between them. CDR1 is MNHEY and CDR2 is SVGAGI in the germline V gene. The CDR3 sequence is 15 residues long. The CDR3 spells CASNTGSSYNSPLHF. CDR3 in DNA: TGTGCCAGCAATACAGGAAGCTCCTATAATTCACCCCTCCACTTT.

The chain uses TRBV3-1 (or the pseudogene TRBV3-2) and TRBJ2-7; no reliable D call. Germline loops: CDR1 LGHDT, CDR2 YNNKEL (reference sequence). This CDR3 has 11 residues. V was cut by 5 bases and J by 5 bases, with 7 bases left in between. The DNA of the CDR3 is TGTGCCAGCAGCACAGTAAACGAGCAGTACTTC. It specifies CASSTVNEQYF.

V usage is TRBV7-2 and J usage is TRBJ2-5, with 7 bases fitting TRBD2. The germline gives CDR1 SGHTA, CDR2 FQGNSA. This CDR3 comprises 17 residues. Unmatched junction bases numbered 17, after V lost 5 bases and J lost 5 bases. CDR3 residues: CASSLNRDYHRGETQYF. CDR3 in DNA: TGTGCCAGCAGCCTCAACCGGGACTACCATCGGGGGGAGACCCAGTACTTC.

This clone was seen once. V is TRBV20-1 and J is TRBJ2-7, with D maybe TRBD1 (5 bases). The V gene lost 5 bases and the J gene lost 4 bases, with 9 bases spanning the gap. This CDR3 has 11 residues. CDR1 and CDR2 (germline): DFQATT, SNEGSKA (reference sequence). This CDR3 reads CSALGVYEQYF. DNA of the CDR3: TGCAGTGCTTTAGGGGTATACGAGCAGTACTTC.

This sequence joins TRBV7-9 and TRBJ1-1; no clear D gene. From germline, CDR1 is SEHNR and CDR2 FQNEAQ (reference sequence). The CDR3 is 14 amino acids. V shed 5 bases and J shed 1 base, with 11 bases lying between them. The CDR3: CASSPRWANTEAFF. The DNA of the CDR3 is TGTGCCAGCAGCCCCCGATGGGCGAACACTGAAGCTTTCTTT.

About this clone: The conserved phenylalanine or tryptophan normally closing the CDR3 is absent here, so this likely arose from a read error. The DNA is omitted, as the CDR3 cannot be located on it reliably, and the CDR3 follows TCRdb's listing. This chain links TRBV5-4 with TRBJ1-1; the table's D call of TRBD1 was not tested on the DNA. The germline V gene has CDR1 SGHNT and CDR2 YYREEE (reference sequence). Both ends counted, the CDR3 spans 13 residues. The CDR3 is CASSFTGQSITSL.

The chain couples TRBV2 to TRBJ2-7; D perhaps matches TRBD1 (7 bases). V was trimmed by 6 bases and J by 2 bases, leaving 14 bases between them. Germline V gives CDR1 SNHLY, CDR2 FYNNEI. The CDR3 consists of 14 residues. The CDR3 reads CASSNGGTAYEQYF. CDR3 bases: TGTGCCAGCAGCAACGGCGGGACAGCCTACGAGCAGTACTTC.

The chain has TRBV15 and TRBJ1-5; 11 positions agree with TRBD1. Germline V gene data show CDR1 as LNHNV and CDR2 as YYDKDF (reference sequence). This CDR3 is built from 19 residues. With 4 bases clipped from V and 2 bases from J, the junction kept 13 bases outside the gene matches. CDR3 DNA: TGTGCCACCAGCACCGATGGGACAGGGGGGAATTTTGGCAATCAGCCCCAGCATTTT. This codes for CATSTDGTGGNFGNQPQHF.

The CDR3 is CASSEPVFGNTIYF. In nucleotides, the CDR3 is TGCGCCAGCAGTGAGCCCGTCTTTGGAAACACCATATATTTT. The chain has TRBV10-2 and TRBJ1-3; D is unclear. Germline V gene lookup returns CDR1 WSHSY and CDR2 SAAADI. This CDR3 region has 14 residues. V was pared by 2 bases and J by 3 bases, with 8 bases between.

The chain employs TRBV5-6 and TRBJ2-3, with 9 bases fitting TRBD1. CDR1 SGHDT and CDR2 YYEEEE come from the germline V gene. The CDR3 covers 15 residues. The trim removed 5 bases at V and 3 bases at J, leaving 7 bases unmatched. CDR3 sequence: CASSWGTGPTDTQYF. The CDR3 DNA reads TGTGCCAGCAGTTGGGGGACAGGGCCTACAGATACGCAGTATTTT.

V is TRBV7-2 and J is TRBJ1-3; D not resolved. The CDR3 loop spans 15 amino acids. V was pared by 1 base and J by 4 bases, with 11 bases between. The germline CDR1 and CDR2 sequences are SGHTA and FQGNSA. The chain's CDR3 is CASSLGGVTGNTIYF. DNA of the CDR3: TGTGCCAGCAGCTTAGGCGGGGTAACGGGAAACACCATATATTTT.

CDR3 sequence reads: CASSPGLAKHNEQFF. CDR3 DNA sequence: TGTGCCAGCAGCCCGGGACTAGCTAAACACAATGAGCAGTTCTTC. The V call is TRBV11-3, the J call TRBJ2-1, with 9 bases matching TRBD2. CDR1 and CDR2 (germline): SGHNT, YENEEA. The CDR3 has 15 residues. With 5 bases clipped from V and 5 bases from J, the junction kept 7 bases outside the gene matches.

CDR3 loop: CAWSVEYALAGANTGELFF. CDR3 DNA sequence: TGTGCCTGGAGTGTTGAATATGCGCTAGCGGGGGCGAACACCGGGGAGCTGTTTTTT. V is TRBV30 and J is TRBJ2-2; 10 positions agree with TRBD2. This CDR3 is built from 19 residues. Per germline, CDR1 GTSNPN and CDR2 SVGIG (reference sequence). With V trimmed by 0 bases and J by 0 bases, 10 bases remained unmatched. The complete variable domain, with remaining parts taken from reference TRBV30 and TRBJ2-2, reads SQTIHQWPATLVQPVGSPLSLECTVEGTSNPNLYWYRQAAGRGLQLLFYSVGIGQISSEVPQNLSASRPQDRQFILSSKKLLLSDSGFYLCAWSVEYALAGANTGELFFGEGSRLTVL.

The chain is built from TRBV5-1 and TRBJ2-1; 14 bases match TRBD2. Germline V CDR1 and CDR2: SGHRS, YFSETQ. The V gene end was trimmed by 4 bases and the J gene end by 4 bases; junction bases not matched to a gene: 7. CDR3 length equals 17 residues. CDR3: CASSRTTSGGAYNEQFF. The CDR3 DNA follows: TGCGCCAGCAGCAGAACGACTAGCGGGGGGGCTTACAATGAGCAGTTCTTC.

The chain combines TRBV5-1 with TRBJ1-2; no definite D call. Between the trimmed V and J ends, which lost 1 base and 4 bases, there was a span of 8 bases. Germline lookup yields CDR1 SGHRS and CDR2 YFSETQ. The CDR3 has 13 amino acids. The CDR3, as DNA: TGCGCCAGCAGCTTGACGGGAACCTATGGCTACACCTTC. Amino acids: CASSLTGTYGYTF.

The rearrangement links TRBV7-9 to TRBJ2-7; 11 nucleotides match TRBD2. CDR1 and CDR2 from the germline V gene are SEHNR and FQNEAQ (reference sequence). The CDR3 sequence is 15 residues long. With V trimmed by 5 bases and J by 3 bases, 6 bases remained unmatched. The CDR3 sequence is CASSIIAGGVYEQYF. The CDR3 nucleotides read TGTGCCAGCAGCATCATAGCGGGGGGGGTCTACGAGCAGTACTTC.

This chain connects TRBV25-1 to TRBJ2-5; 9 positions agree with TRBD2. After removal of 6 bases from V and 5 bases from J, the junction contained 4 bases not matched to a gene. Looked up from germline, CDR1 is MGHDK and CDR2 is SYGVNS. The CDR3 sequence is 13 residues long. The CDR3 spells CASRTSGAETQYF. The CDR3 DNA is TGTGCCAGCAGGACTAGCGGTGCGGAGACCCAGTACTTC.

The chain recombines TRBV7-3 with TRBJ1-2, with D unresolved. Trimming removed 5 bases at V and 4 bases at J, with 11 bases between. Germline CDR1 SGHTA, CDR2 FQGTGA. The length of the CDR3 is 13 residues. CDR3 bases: TGTGCCAGCAGCCTCCGGCGGGGCTATGGCTACACCTTC. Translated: CASSLRRGYGYTF.

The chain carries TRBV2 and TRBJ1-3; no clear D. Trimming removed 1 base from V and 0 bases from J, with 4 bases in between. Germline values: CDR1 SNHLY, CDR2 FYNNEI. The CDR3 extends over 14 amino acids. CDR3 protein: CASSEGNSGNTIYF. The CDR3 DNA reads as TGTGCCAGCAGTGAAGGTAACTCTGGAAACACCATATATTTT.

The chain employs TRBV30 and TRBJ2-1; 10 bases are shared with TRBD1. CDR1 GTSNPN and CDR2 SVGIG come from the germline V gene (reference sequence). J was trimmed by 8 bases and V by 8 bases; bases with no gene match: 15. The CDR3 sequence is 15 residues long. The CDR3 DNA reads TGTGCCCTCCATCCCCGGGACAGGGGTCTTGATGAGCAGTTCTTC. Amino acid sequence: CALHPRDRGLDEQFF. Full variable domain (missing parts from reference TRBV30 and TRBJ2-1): SQTIHQWPATLVQPVGSPLSLECTVEGTSNPNLYWYRQAAGRGLQLLFYSVGIGQISSEVPQNLSASRPQDRQFILSSKKLLLSDSGFYLCALHPRDRGLDEQFFGPGTRLTVL.

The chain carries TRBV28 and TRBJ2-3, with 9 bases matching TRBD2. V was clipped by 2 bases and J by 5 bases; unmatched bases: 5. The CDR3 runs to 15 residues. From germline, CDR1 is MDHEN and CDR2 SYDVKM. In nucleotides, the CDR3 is TGTGCCAGCAGTTTAAATAGCGGGGGAGTAGATACGCAGTATTTT. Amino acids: CASSLNSGGVDTQYF.

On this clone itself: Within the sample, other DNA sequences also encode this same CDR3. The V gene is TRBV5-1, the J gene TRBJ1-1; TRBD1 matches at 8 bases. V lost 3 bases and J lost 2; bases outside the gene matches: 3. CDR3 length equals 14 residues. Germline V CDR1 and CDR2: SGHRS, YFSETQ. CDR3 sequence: CASSSDRANTEAFF. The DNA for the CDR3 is TGCGCCAGCAGCTCGGACAGGGCCAACACTGAAGCTTTCTTT. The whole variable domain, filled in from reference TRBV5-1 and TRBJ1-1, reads KAGVTQTPRYLIKTRGQQVTLSCSPISGHRSVSWYQQTPGQGLQFLFEYFSETQRNKGNFPGRFSGRQFSNSRSEMNVSTLELGDSALYLCASSSDRANTEAFFGQGTRLTVV.

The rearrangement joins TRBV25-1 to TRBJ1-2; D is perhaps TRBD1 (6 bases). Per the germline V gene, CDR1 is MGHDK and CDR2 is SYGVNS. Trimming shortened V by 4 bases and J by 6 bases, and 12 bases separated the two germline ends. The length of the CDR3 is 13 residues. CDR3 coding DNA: TGTGCCAGCAGTGTACAGGGTTTCGATGGCTACACCTTC. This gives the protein CASSVQGFDGYTF.

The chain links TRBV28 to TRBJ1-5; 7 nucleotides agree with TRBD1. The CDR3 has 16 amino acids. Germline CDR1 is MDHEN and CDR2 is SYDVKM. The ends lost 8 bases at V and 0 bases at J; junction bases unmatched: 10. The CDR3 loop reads CASGAGGTISNQPQHF. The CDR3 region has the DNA TGTGCCAGCGGGGCAGGGGGAACCATTAGCAATCAGCCCCAGCATTTT.

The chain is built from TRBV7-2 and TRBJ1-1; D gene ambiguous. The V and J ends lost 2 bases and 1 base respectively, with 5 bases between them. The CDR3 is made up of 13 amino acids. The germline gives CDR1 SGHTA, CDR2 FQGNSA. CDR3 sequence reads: CASSLSENTEAFF. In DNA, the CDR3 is TGTGCCAGCAGCTTATCAGAGAACACTGAAGCTTTCTTT. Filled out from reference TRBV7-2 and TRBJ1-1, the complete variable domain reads GAGVSQSPSNKVTEKGKDVELRCDPISGHTALYWYRQSLGQGLEFLIYFQGNSAPDKSGLPSDRFSAERTGGSVSTLTIQRTQQEDSAVYLCASSLSENTEAFFGQGTRLTVV.

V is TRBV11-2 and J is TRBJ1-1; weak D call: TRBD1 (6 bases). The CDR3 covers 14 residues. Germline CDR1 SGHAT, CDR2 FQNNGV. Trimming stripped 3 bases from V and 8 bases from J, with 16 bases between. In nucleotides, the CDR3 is TGTGCCAGCAGCTTTAACCTCAGGGGTCCGGAAGCTTTCTTT. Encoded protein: CASSFNLRGPEAFF.

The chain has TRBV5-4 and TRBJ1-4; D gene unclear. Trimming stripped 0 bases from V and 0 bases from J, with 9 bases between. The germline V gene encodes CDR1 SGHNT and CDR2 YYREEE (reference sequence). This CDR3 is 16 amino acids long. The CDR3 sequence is CASSLDGGATNEKLFF. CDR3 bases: TGTGCCAGCAGCTTGGACGGAGGCGCAACTAATGAAAAACTGTTTTTT.

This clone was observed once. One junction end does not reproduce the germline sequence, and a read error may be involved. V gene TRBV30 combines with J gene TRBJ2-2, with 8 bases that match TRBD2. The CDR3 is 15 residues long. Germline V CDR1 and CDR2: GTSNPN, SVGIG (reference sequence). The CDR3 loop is CAGQAGGGNIGELFF. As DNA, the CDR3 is TGTGCCGGACAAGCGGGCGGGGGGAACATCGGGGAGCTGTTTTTT.

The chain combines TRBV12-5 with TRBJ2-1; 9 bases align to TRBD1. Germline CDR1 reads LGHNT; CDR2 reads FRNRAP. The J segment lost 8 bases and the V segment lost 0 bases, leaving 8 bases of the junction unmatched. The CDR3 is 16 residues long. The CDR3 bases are TGTGCTAGTGGTTTGGTACAGGGACAGGGATTGCATGAGCAGTTCTTC. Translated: CASGLVQGQGLHEQFF.